This TCR beta chain was identified in a study of PD-L1 blockade in urothelial cancer. Study at large: Patients had undergone 0 to 3 prior chemotherapy regimens. Median T cell yield from blood was about 130,000.

Urothelial carcinoma in patients was locally advanced or metastatic. The number of samples from each patient was between 1 and 8, taken pretreatment and on-treatment. The method was immunoSEQ multiplex PCR; TCRdb's version includes in-frame clones alone and lacks a portion of them. The data contain approximately 48,000 clones, 86% of them singletons. CDR1 is SEHNR and CDR2 is FQNEAQ in the germline V gene (reference sequence). Losses at the gene ends were 5 bases for V and 0 bases for J; bases not matched to a gene: 3. The CDR3 sequence is 15 residues long. Source: PBMCs, taken around atezolizumab (anti-PD-L1) treatment. The chain combines TRBV7-9 with TRBJ1-3; 8 bases align to TRBD1. The sequence was obtained from a man aged 60-69 years with urothelial cancer. The CDR3 bases are TGTGCCAGCAGCCCAGACAGGGGCTCTGGAAACACCATATATTTT. Translating gives CASSPDRGSGNTIYF.